This T cell receptor (beta chain) was captured in a study of early T cells in non-severe SARS-CoV-2 infection. The overall study: The input, bulk RNA from unsorted whole blood, was sequenced, and chains were unpaired. Points from the study as a whole: Reliance on VDJdb matching favored anti-spike CD8 responses; private and CD4 specificities were missed.

This clonotype was detected only a few times. Its specificity is not known. Unique molecular identifiers were affixed to single, distinct cDNA molecules. Using its own MiXCR run on the 5' RACE reads, TCRdb lists one record per CDR3 protein. The data contain 55,000 to 75,000 distinct CDR3 sequences, 8.5% to 9.5% of them singletons. Germline values: CDR1 MNHNY, CDR2 SVGAGI (reference sequence). Deletions cut 0 bases from V and 8 bases from J, with 22 bases between. The CDR3 consists of 18 residues. Sequenced sample: whole blood. This TCR came from an adult who was a healthcare worker with PCR-confirmed SARS-CoV-2 infection or an uninfected control (not recorded which). This chain uses TRBV6-6 with TRBJ1-4, with D perhaps TRBD1 (6 bases). CDR3 residues: CASSYSASWQGKREKLFF. The CDR3 nucleotides read TGTGCCAGCAGTTACTCCGCCAGTTGGCAGGGGAAACGCGAAAAACTGTTTTTT.